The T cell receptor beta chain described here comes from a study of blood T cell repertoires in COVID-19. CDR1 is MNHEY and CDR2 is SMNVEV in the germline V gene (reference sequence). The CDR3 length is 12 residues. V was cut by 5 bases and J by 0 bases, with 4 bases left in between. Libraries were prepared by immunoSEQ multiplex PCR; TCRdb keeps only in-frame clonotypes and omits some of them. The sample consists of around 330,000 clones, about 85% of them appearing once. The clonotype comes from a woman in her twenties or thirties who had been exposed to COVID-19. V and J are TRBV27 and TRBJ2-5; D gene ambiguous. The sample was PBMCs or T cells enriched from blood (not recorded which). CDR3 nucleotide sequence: TGTGCCAGCAGTCCCAACCAAGAGACCCAGTACTTC. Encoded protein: CASSPNQETQYF.